The rows below give T cell receptor beta chains drawn from one sample of a study of CD8 T cells in Susac syndrome. TCRdb passed the immunoSEQ multiplex PCR reads through MiXCR, listing each CDR3 protein once. Of around 100,000 distinct CDR3 sequences in the sample, roughly 96% were seen once. Sequencing used CD8+ T cells from PBMCs. These receptors were obtained from a human donor with Susac syndrome. The CDR3 runs from the conserved cysteine through the conserved F or W. Fields, in order: V gene, J gene, clone size, D gene, CDR3 protein, CDR3 DNA. The D gene is left open where the match is weak. Where a row states a size, it is once, few, many or the class of an expanded clone; other rows omit it.

>TRBV4-1|TRBJ2-7|.|.
CASSQDQEGYEQYF
TGCGCCAGCAGCCAAGATCAGGAGGGCTACGAGCAGTACTTC
>TRBV7-9|TRBJ1-4|.|TRBD1
CASSSPGTVNEKLFF
TGTGCCAGCAGCTCCCCCGGGACAGTTAATGAAAAACTGTTTTTT
>TRBV20-1|TRBJ2-5|.|.
CSPLRGRAAPGLLRTQYF
TGCAGCCCTCTCCGAGGACGTGCGGCTCCGGGACTCCTAAGGACCCAGTACTTC
>TRBV5-1|TRBJ2-2|.|TRBD1
CASRVGDRGPPSGELFF
TGCGCCAGCAGAGTGGGAGACAGGGGCCCACCGAGTGGGGAGCTGTTTTTT
>TRBV7-3|TRBJ2-1|once|TRBD2
CASSLGSGNNEQFF
TGTGCCAGCAGTTTAGGGAGCGGGAATAATGAGCAGTTCTTC
>TRBV20-1|TRBJ1-1|.|.
CSAGVGARTEAFF
TGCAGTGCGGGGGTGGGGGCGCGGACTGAAGCTTTCTTT
>TRBV4-1|TRBJ1-4|.|TRBD1
CASSPLGQGAGEKLFF
TGCGCCAGCAGCCCCCTGGGACAGGGGGCCGGAGAAAAACTGTTTTTT
>TRBV13|TRBJ2-3|once|.
CASSHWRGEQYF
TGTGCCAGCAGCCACTGGCGAGGAGAGCAGTATTTT
>TRBV12-3/TRBV12-4|TRBJ2-1|.|TRBD2
CASSLTSGSADEQFF
TGTGCCAGCAGTCTAACTAGCGGGAGCGCAGATGAGCAGTTCTTC
>TRBV7-2|TRBJ2-3|.|TRBD2
CASSWSLLAGGTDTQYF
TGTGCCAGCAGCTGGAGCCTACTAGCGGGGGGCACAGATACGCAGTATTTT
>TRBV19|TRBJ2-7|.|.
CAVGPTGSSYEQYF
TGTGCCGTGGGGCCCACCGGTTCCTCCTACGAGCAGTACTTC
>TRBV9|TRBJ1-1|.|TRBD1
CASSVTGDPISAFF
TGTGCCAGCAGCGTTACAGGGGACCCCATTTCAGCTTTCTTT
>TRBV5-4|TRBJ2-7|.|TRBD2
CASRPQRDSGEQYF
TGTGCCAGCAGACCCCAGCGGGACTCGGGGGAGCAGTACTTC
>TRBV11-2|TRBJ2-3|.|TRBD2
CASSHTPGLAVSTDTQYF
TGTGCCAGCAGCCACACTCCGGGACTAGCGGTGAGCACAGATACGCAGTATTTT
>TRBV24-1|TRBJ2-5|once|.
CATRTRDKETQYF
TGTGCCACCAGAACCCGGGACAAAGAGACCCAGTACTTC
>TRBV20-1|TRBJ2-7|.|.
CSAWFYEQYF
TGCAGTGCTTGGTTTTACGAGCAGTACTTC
>TRBV5-1|TRBJ2-7|.|.
CASSLSTSEQYF
TGCGCCAGCAGCTTGTCTACATCCGAGCAGTACTTC
>TRBV29-1|TRBJ2-7|.|.
CSVAGKKRNEQYF
TGCAGCGTTGCTGGGAAAAAGAGGAACGAGCAGTACTTC